The sequence of this TCR beta chain was determined in a study of T cells of healthy individuals. TCRdb used MiXCR to reprocess the 5' RACE reads, holding one entry per CDR3 protein. The top ten hold around 6.5% of the sample, which has about 96,000 distinct CDR3 sequences, approximately 16% seen once. There are 13 residues in the CDR3. The germline V gene encodes CDR1 SGHVS and CDR2 FQNEAQ. V dropped 8 bases and J dropped 1 base, with 11 bases sitting between them. This clonotype was recorded at least ten times. This sequence was found in a human donor in good health. This chain uses TRBV7-8 with TRBJ1-1; D call uncertain. CDR3 in DNA: TGTGCCAGCCGACCTAAGGCGAACACTGAAGCTTTCTTT. This sequence encodes CASRPKANTEAFF. The variable domain in full, with the rest retrieved from reference TRBV7-8 and TRBJ1-1, is GAGVSQSPRYKVAKRGQDVALRCDPISGHVSLFWYQQALGQGPEFLTYFQNEAQLDKSGLPSDRFFAERPEGSVSTLKIQRTQQEDSAVYLCASRPKANTEAFFGQGTRLTVV.